A single T cell receptor beta chain is shown here with its context. The protocol was immunoSEQ multiplex PCR, while the TCRdb copy is restricted to in-frame clones and leaves out a portion. This table holds approximately 2,000,000 clones, about 90% found once. These data originate in a study of shared clonotypes between healthy human individuals. The receptor was isolated from a man between 18 and 29 years old in good health. Some clones in this sample may be carry-over from other donors' samples. Sequencing was carried out using naive CD4+ T cells from PBMCs. Subset specified: CD45RA+ positively selected.

In nucleotides, the CDR3 is TGTGCCAGTAGTATGGTCGCCTCGGGGGCCAACGTCCTGACTTTC. It yields the protein CASSMVASGANVLTF. The chain carries TRBV19 and TRBJ2-6; the D is unclear. CDR1 is LNHDA, CDR2 SQIVND, per germline (reference sequence). V was pared by 3 bases and J by 4 bases, with 10 bases between. This CDR3 has 15 amino acids.